This entry describes one TCR beta chain. Its antigen is currently unknown. This may be a read error: a much more frequent sequence differs by one nucleotide. The data derive from a study of blood T cells in healthy people across ages. For the second PCR, which ran for 7 to 11 cycles, a sample-barcoded 5' primer and a J-beta primer mix were used. The template-switch adaptor was a 5' adaptor with 12 random nucleotides. It tagged each cDNA molecule. TCRdb re-derived calls from the 5' RACE reads in MiXCR, one entry per CDR3 protein. The sample yields more than 800,000 distinct CDR3 sequences, around 28% seen once. Study-level points and caveats: A roughly linear age-dependent decrease characterized TCR beta diversity per million T cells.

Germline assignment: CDR1 DFQATT and CDR2 SNEGSKA (reference sequence). The V gene lost 5 bases and the J gene lost 4 bases, with 11 bases spanning the gap. The CDR3 extends over 12 amino acids. The gene calls are TRBV20-1 and TRBJ2-5; no reliable D call. This receptor was taken from a woman aged 80 or over in good health. Sequences were obtained from blood. The CDR3 sequence: CSAGLEPETQYF. The CDR3 region has the DNA TGCAGTGCTGGTCTCGAGCCAGAGACCCAGTACTTC.